The 15 T cell receptor beta chains reported below all come from one sample, sequenced in a study of blood T cells in healthy people across ages. Then a second PCR, running about 7 to 11 cycles, was carried out with a sample-barcoded 5' primer and a J-beta primer mix. MiXCR, applied by TCRdb to the 5' RACE reads, yields one record per CDR3 protein. The data hold about 500,000 distinct CDR3 sequences, with under 30% observed a single time. These data also featured in a second study, about T cells of mothers and their children.

Sample: blood. These receptors were taken from a boy between 5 and 17 years old in good health.

The genes are TRBV12-5 and TRBJ2-5; D not resolved. The germline gives CDR1 LGHNT, CDR2 FRNRAP. With 2 bases removed from V and 5 bases from J, the gap between germline ends came to 6 bases. CDR3 length: 12 residues. The DNA of the CDR3 is TGTGCTAGTGGTTTGCCCGGGGAGACCCAGTACTTC. Translated, it gives CASGLPGETQYF.

The V and J genes are TRBV9 and TRBJ1-4, with D tentatively TRBD1 (5 bases). V was shortened by 0 bases and J by 4 bases, with 10 bases between the two germline ends. Germline V gene sequence: CDR1 SGDLS, CDR2 YYNGEE. The CDR3 is 15 amino acids. CDR3: CASSVDGTFNEKLFF. CDR3 nucleotides: TGTGCCAGCAGCGTAGACGGGACCTTTAATGAAAAACTGTTTTTT.

This clonotype has a handful of counts. This chain uses TRBV24-1 with TRBJ1-1; no firm D call. The CDR3 covers 12 residues. Germline V gene lookup returns CDR1 KGHDR and CDR2 SFDVKD. The ends were cut back, 1 base at V and 4 bases at J, with 3 bases in the middle. The CDR3 bases are TGTGCCACCAGTGATTTAGGCACTGAAGCTTTCTTT. Translated: CATSDLGTEAFF.

A few counts support this clonotype. The chain recombines TRBV29-1 with TRBJ2-7; TRBD1 aligns across 7 bases. J was trimmed by 2 bases and V by 5 bases; bases with no gene match: 9. This CDR3 region has 14 residues. Germline V lookup: CDR1 SQVTM, CDR2 ANQGSEA. Here the CDR3 DNA reads TGCAGCGTTACACAGGGGTTAGGCACCTACGAGCAGTACTTC. It translates to CSVTQGLGTYEQYF.

This chain links TRBV6-5 with TRBJ1-4, with TRBD1 as a possible D gene (5 bases). The CDR3 sequence is 14 residues long. Deletions cut 6 bases from V and 8 bases from J, with 16 bases between. Germline CDR1 MNHEY, CDR2 SVGAGI. The CDR3 coding sequence is TGTGCCAGCAGCTACGGGGGTTTGGGAGAAAAACTGTTTTTT. The encoded protein is CASSYGGLGEKLFF.

CDR3 DNA sequence: TGTGCCAGCGCAGGGGTTTACTACGAGCAGTACTTC. It translates to CASAGVYYEQYF. The chain has TRBV21-1 and TRBJ2-7. TRBV21-1 is designated a pseudogene. This CDR3 comprises 12 residues.

This chain links TRBV29-1 with TRBJ2-5; TRBD2 agrees at 8 bases. CDR1 is SQVTM, CDR2 ANQGSEA, per germline. V lost 7 bases and J lost 5; bases outside the gene matches: 9. The CDR3 has 13 residues. Written as DNA, the CDR3 is TGCAGCGGAATCGGGACTAGTCTGGAGACCCAGTACTTC. Translation gives CSGIGTSLETQYF.

This clonotype was seen a few times. This chain joins TRBV6-2 or TRBV6-3 and TRBJ1-1; TRBD1 agrees at 7 bases. This CDR3 comprises 14 residues. Germline lookup yields CDR1 MNHEY and CDR2 SVGEGT. Trimming took 6 bases from V and 0 from J; bases not matched to a gene: 4. In DNA form, the CDR3 reads TGTGCCAGCAGCTCCCAGGGGGTGAACACTGAAGCTTTCTTT. Translating gives CASSSQGVNTEAFF.

This clonotype was seen a handful of times. The rearrangement joins TRBV30 to TRBJ2-5; 15 nucleotides line up with TRBD2. After removal of 2 bases from V and 5 bases from J, the junction contained 12 bases not matched to a gene. From germline, CDR1 is GTSNPN and CDR2 SVGIG (reference sequence). The CDR3 covers 18 residues. CDR3 nucleotides: TGTGCCTGGAGTCCAGGACTAGCGGGGGGGTGGATTTTGGAGACCCAGTACTTC. It specifies CAWSPGLAGGWILETQYF. The complete variable domain, with remaining parts taken from reference TRBV30 and TRBJ2-5, reads SQTIHQWPATLVQPVGSPLSLECTVEGTSNPNLYWYRQAAGRGLQLLFYSVGIGQISSEVPQNLSASRPQDRQFILSSKKLLLSDSGFYLCAWSPGLAGGWILETQYFGPGTRLLVL.

The chain has TRBV30 and TRBJ1-2; D not resolved. Germline CDR1 is GTSNPN and CDR2 is SVGIG (reference sequence). The CDR3 is 11 amino acids. V lost 7 bases, J lost 8 bases, and 14 bases lay in between. CDR3: CASTTFRGYTF. Written as DNA, the CDR3 is TGTGCCTCGACGACCTTTCGGGGCTACACCTTC. Full variable domain (outside the CDR3, taken from reference TRBV30 and TRBJ1-2): SQTIHQWPATLVQPVGSPLSLECTVEGTSNPNLYWYRQAAGRGLQLLFYSVGIGQISSEVPQNLSASRPQDRQFILSSKKLLLSDSGFYLCASTTFRGYTFGSGTRLTVV.

V gene TRBV9 combines with J gene TRBJ1-2; D not resolved. Germline V gene lookup returns CDR1 SGDLS and CDR2 YYNGEE. The CDR3 is 15 residues long. V was clipped by 0 bases and J by 2 bases, with 11 bases between them. The CDR3 sequence: CASSVEGLPNYGYTF. In nucleotides, the CDR3 is TGTGCCAGCAGCGTAGAAGGACTCCCCAACTATGGCTACACCTTC.

The chain combines TRBV2 with TRBJ2-7, with 7 bases lining up with TRBD2. The CDR3 is 16 residues long. Per germline, CDR1 SNHLY and CDR2 FYNNEI. Trimming removed 6 bases from V and 2 bases from J; junction bases left unmatched: 13. CDR3 in amino acids: CASRPYPGLPPYEQYF. CDR3 DNA sequence: TGTGCCAGCAGGCCTTATCCGGGACTACCGCCCTACGAGCAGTACTTC.

The chain uses TRBV28 and TRBJ2-2; TRBD1 is a possible D gene (6 bases). The CDR3 runs to 15 residues. Germline V gene lookup returns CDR1 MDHEN and CDR2 SYDVKM. The V and J ends lost 1 base and 10 bases respectively, with 16 bases between them. The CDR3 spells CASSLSRDTSTELFF. DNA for the CDR3: TGTGCCAGCAGTTTATCCCGGGACACCTCCACGGAGCTGTTTTTT.

This sequence joins TRBV2 and TRBJ1-4; D gene ambiguous. V was trimmed by 2 bases and J by 7 bases, leaving 17 bases between them. Looked up from germline, CDR1 is SNHLY and CDR2 is FYNNEI. The CDR3 covers 16 residues. The CDR3 protein is CASSESRRGSGEKLFF. CDR3 sequence (DNA): TGTGCCAGCAGTGAAAGTCGAAGAGGTTCTGGTGAAAAACTGTTTTTT.

This clonotype has only a few counts. The chain is built from TRBV29-1 and TRBJ2-7; the match to TRBD1 covers 7 bases. J lost 6 bases, V lost 7 bases, and 9 bases had no gene match. The CDR3 is made up of 12 amino acids. Germline loops: CDR1 SQVTM, CDR2 ANQGSEA. The CDR3: CSAMTGLTEQYF. The CDR3 nucleotides read TGCAGCGCCATGACAGGGCTTACCGAGCAGTACTTC.